Included here is one T cell receptor beta chain sequence, with context. This clone has just one count. It lacks a known antigen. The sample holds no much larger clone one base away, and base qualities are not on file. The data are from a study of control samples from healthy donors and cancer patients (dated by TCRdb to the early 2020s). The library was built by means of the immunoSEQ multiplex PCR assay. TCRdb obtained this table from immuneACCESS and retained in-frame rearrangements with V and J assigned. These tables miss some clones; where compared with another copy, unresolved V genes account for less than half of the shortfall, and the remainder is unexplained. The sample records 25,000 to 35,000 clones, around nine tenths of which are singletons. The top ten hold roughly 1.6% of the sample. The CDR3, cysteine through phenylalanine, is 13 amino acids long. The kept DNA is CDR3 alone, 39 bases in frame from the first base. V is pared back by 4 bases and J by 0 bases, with 6 bases lying between the germline termini. According to the germline V gene, CDR1 reads SGHVS and CDR2 reads FQNEAQ.

The chain is made from TRBV7-8 and TRBJ1-1, with no confidently assigned D gene. The sequenced sample consisted of PBMCs. This receptor was obtained from a woman aged 40 to 49 with lung cancer. The CDR3 region has the sequence CASSYSMNTEAFF. The nucleotide sequence is TGTGCCAGCAGCTACTCGATGAACACTGAAGCTTTCTTT. Reference TRBV7-8 and TRBJ1-1 genes cover what lies past the CDR3, so the full variable domain is GAGVSQSPRYKVAKRGQDVALRCDPISGHVSLFWYQQALGQGPEFLTYFQNEAQLDKSGLPSDRFFAERPEGSVSTLKIQRTQQEDSAVYLCASSYSMNTEAFFGQGTRLTVV.